Presented here are 16 T cell receptor beta chains from one specimen sequenced in a study of graft-versus-host responses after intestinal transplantation. The table came from immunoSEQ multiplex PCR; TCRdb's copy has only in-frame clones and leaves some out. The sample records about 120,000 clones, roughly 93% being singletons. These receptors' antigens are unknown. The starting material was unstimulated CD8+ T cells sorted from spleen or lymph node cells, obtained before transplant. The receptors here all came from a human donor who was the organ donor for an intestinal transplant.

V gene TRBV30 combines with J gene TRBJ1-2; D is perhaps TRBD1 (6 bases). CDR3 length: 12 residues. Germline CDR1 reads GTSNPN; CDR2 reads SVGIG (reference sequence). The V gene lost 4 bases and the J gene lost 3 bases, with 9 bases spanning the gap. CDR3 sequence: CAWTGDDYGYTF. The CDR3, as DNA: TGTGCCTGGACAGGGGATGACTATGGCTACACCTTC.

This chain joins TRBV7-2 and TRBJ2-7; D gene unclear. The CDR3 consists of 14 residues. CDR1 and CDR2 (germline): SGHTA, FQGNSA. Trimming took 1 base from V and 0 from J, leaving 7 bases between them. CDR3 bases: TGTGCCAGCAGCTTAGGCGGCGGCTCCTACGAGCAGTACTTC. Protein product: CASSLGGGSYEQYF. Together with reference TRBV7-2 and TRBJ2-7, the CDR3 gives the full variable domain: GAGVSQSPSNKVTEKGKDVELRCDPISGHTALYWYRQSLGQGLEFLIYFQGNSAPDKSGLPSDRFSAERTGGSVSTLTIQRTQQEDSAVYLCASSLGGGSYEQYFGPGTRLTVT.

This rearrangement joins TRBV19 to TRBJ1-1, with D perhaps matching TRBD1 (5 bases). The CDR3 loop spans 16 amino acids. The germline gives CDR1 LNHDA, CDR2 SQIVND (reference sequence). V was clipped by 1 base and J by 5 bases, with 17 bases between them. CDR3 amino acids: CASSIGGTPGRTEAFF. The CDR3 nucleotides are TGTGCCAGTAGTATAGGGGGGACTCCGGGGAGGACTGAAGCTTTCTTT.

This clone showed up just once. This chain joins TRBV5-1 and TRBJ2-5; 10 bases line up with TRBD2. The end of the DNA fits TRBJ2-7 better, so the J call may be wrong. The CDR3 has 15 amino acids. Germline-derived CDR1 and CDR2 are SGHRS and YFSETQ. CDR3 sequence reads: CASSLGPSGRAEQYF. The CDR3 coding sequence is TGCGCCAGCAGCTTGGGGCCTAGCGGGAGAGCCGAGCAGTACTTC.

This chain links TRBV29-1 with TRBJ1-1; D is perhaps TRBD1 (5 bases). The V end was cut by 2 bases, the J end by 10 bases, with 11 bases between. The CDR3 spans 11 residues. Per the germline V gene, CDR1 is SQVTM and CDR2 is ANQGSEA. CDR3 residues: CSVETTGGAFF. The CDR3 DNA reads TGCAGCGTTGAAACGACCGGGGGAGCTTTCTTT.

The V and J genes are TRBV19 and TRBJ2-7; TRBD2 agrees at 8 bases. J was trimmed by 1 base and V by 4 bases; bases with no gene match: 3. The CDR3 length is 14 residues. CDR1 is LNHDA and CDR2 is SQIVND in the germline V gene (reference sequence). In DNA form, the CDR3 reads TGTGCCAGTAGTACCTCGGGAGGGTCCTACGAGCAGTACTTC. The encoded protein is CASSTSGGSYEQYF.

The rearrangement links TRBV4-1 to TRBJ2-3; D might be TRBD1 (5 bases). The CDR3 is 15 amino acids. CDR1 and CDR2 (germline): MGHRA, YSYEKL. V lost 0 bases and J lost 0, with 7 bases in between. The DNA for the CDR3 is TGCGCCAGCAGCCAAGATTGGGGCAGCACAGATACGCAGTATTTT. Encoded protein: CASSQDWGSTDTQYF.

This chain links TRBV4-1 with TRBJ2-7, with 11 nucleotides matching TRBD2. The CDR3 consists of 20 residues. Germline values: CDR1 MGHRA, CDR2 YSYEKL. V lost 1 base, J lost 0 bases, and 14 bases stayed unmatched. As DNA, the CDR3 is TGCGCCAGCAGCCAAGCAATTCCGGGACTAGCGGTGTTGGGCTCCTACGAGCAGTACTTC. Protein product: CASSQAIPGLAVLGSYEQYF.

Remarks on this clone: Distinct nucleotide sequences in the sample also encode this CDR3. The chain joins TRBV7-9 to TRBJ2-7; the match to TRBD1 covers 7 bases. Germline V gene data show CDR1 as SEHNR and CDR2 as FQNEAQ (reference sequence). V lost 0 bases, J lost 2 bases, and 1 base stayed unmatched. The length of the CDR3 is 14 residues. CDR3 in amino acids: CASSLAGQAYEQYF. The CDR3 DNA is TGTGCCAGCAGCTTAGCCGGACAGGCCTACGAGCAGTACTTC.

V is TRBV5-1 and J is TRBJ2-7, with 13 bases lining up with TRBD2. With 2 bases clipped from V and 2 bases from J, the junction kept 10 bases outside the gene matches. The V gene's germline CDR1 is SGHRS and CDR2 YFSETQ. There are 18 residues in the CDR3. The CDR3 DNA reads TGCGCCAGCAGCTTCACTAGCGGGAGGGCAACAGGGGCCTACGAGCAGTACTTC. Its protein is CASSFTSGRATGAYEQYF. Variable domain in full (rest from reference TRBV5-1 and TRBJ2-7): KAGVTQTPRYLIKTRGQQVTLSCSPISGHRSVSWYQQTPGQGLQFLFEYFSETQRNKGNFPGRFSGRQFSNSRSEMNVSTLELGDSALYLCASSFTSGRATGAYEQYFGPGTRLTVT.

This clone has a single count. The V call is TRBV7-9, the J call TRBJ2-1; 8 nucleotides line up with TRBD2. The trim removed 0 bases at V and 16 bases at J, leaving 5 bases unmatched. The V gene's germline CDR1 is SEHNR and CDR2 FQNEAQ (reference sequence). The CDR3 is 12 residues long. CDR3 residues: CASSLASRGGFF. CDR3 DNA: TGTGCCAGCAGCTTAGCGTCCCGGGGGGGATTCTTC.

The chain links TRBV6-5 to TRBJ1-2; maybe TRBD1 (6 bases). Trimming stripped 6 bases from V and 6 bases from J, with 14 bases between. The germline CDR1 and CDR2 sequences are MNHEY and SVGAGI. This CDR3 spans 13 amino acids. CDR3 sequence: CASSLQGSDGYTF. The CDR3 region has the DNA TGTGCCAGCAGCCTACAGGGTTCCGATGGCTACACCTTC.

This chain connects TRBV19 to TRBJ2-2; no firm D call. The germline V gene encodes CDR1 LNHDA and CDR2 SQIVND (reference sequence). The V end lost 9 bases, the J end lost 4 bases, and 9 bases lay between the germline ends. The CDR3 extends over 12 amino acids. In DNA, the CDR3 is TGTGCCAGCTCCTCGGCCACCGGGGAGCTGTTTTTT. Its translation is CASSSATGELFF. Full variable domain (remainder filled in from reference TRBV19 and TRBJ2-2): DGGITQSPKYLFRKEGQNVTLSCEQNLNHDAMYWYRQDPGQGLRLIYYSQIVNDFQKGDIAEGYSVSREKKESFPLTVTSAQKNPTAFYLCASSSATGELFFGEGSRLTVL.

The chain links TRBV20-1 to TRBJ2-7; D gene unclear. Germline values: CDR1 DFQATT, CDR2 SNEGSKA (reference sequence). Trimming cost V 2 bases and J 6 bases, with 8 bases left between them. The CDR3 covers 11 residues. CDR3 sequence: CSARLVSEQYF. The CDR3 DNA sequence: TGCAGTGCTAGACTAGTTAGCGAGCAGTACTTC.

This clone was counted a single time. The gene calls are TRBV11-2 and TRBJ2-2; D gene unclear. The germline V gene encodes CDR1 SGHAT and CDR2 FQNNGV. The V and J ends lost 5 bases and 3 bases respectively, with 10 bases between them. The CDR3 has 14 amino acids. The CDR3, as DNA: TGTGCCAGCAGCCGTGGACCGTACACCGGGGAGCTGTTTTTT. Encoded protein: CASSRGPYTGELFF.

Only one count was recorded for this clone. The V call is TRBV10-3, the J call TRBJ2-7, with a weak D call TRBD2 (7 bases). V was clipped by 10 bases and J by 5 bases, with 15 bases between them. The CDR3 length is 12 residues. CDR1 ENHRY and CDR2 SYGVKD come from the germline V gene. CDR3 sequence (DNA): TGTGCCAAAACCGGGGGGCCCGACGAGCAGTACTTC. It is translated as CAKTGGPDEQYF.